The clone carrying this T cell receptor (beta chain) was counted a single time. This sample is part of a study of cytomegalovirus exposure and HLA in healthy donors. Healthy individuals who donated bone marrow served as the donors. PCR employed 60 Vbeta and 13 Jbeta primers. The table came from immunoSEQ multiplex PCR; TCRdb's copy has only in-frame clones and leaves some out. The data show 70,000 to 95,000 clones, 70% to 85% seen once. The sequence was collected from a human donor in good health. Sample: PBMCs.

Written as DNA, the CDR3 is TGTGCCAGCAGCCCCACTAGCGGGGGGGTAGAGACCCAGTACTTC. This encodes CASSPTSGGVETQYF. The chain links TRBV6-5 to TRBJ2-5; 13 positions match TRBD2. This CDR3 has 15 residues. Germline CDR1 and CDR2: MNHEY and SVGAGI. V lost 6 bases, J lost 4 bases, and 5 bases stayed unmatched.